This T cell receptor beta chain is from a study of blood T cell repertoires in COVID-19. The wider study: COVID-19 samples from acute and convalescent phases originated in the United States, Italy and Spain. PBMCs, B-cell-depleted T cells, or T cells were the source of the cDNA or gDNA that made up the material.

Sequencing was performed with immunoSEQ multiplex PCR; in TCRdb, only in-frame clones are kept and a portion is missing. Of around 150,000 clones detected, about four fifths appear once; the ten largest clones hold nearly 3.5%. Everyone who took part was roughly 18 to 100 years old, and they came from 20 to 25 US areas. Material for sequencing was PBMCs or T cells enriched from blood (not recorded which). The TCR was taken from a woman aged 55-70 years who had recovered from COVID-19.

In nucleotides, the CDR3 is TGTGCCAGCTCACAGGACCAGAGGACAGGGGGCCACGAGCAGTACTTC. This codes for CASSQDQRTGGHEQYF. The chain couples TRBV18 to TRBJ2-7; 11 bases are a match to TRBD1. V was clipped by 4 bases and J by 5 bases; unmatched bases: 10. The CDR3 runs 16 residues. CDR1 and CDR2 from the germline V gene are KGHSH and LQKENI.